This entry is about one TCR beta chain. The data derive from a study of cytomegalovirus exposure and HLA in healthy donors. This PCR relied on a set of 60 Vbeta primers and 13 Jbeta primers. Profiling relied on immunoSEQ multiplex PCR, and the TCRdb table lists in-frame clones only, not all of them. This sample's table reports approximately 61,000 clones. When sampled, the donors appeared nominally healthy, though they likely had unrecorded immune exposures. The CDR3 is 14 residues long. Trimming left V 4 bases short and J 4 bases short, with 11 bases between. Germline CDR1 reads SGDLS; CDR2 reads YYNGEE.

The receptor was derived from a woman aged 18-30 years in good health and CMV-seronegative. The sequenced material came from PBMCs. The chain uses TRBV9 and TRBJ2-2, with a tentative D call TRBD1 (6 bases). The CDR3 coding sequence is TGTGCCAGCAGCTCCGGACAGTCCACCGGGGAGCTGTTTTTT. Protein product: CASSSGQSTGELFF.